This T cell receptor (beta chain) is from a study of blood T cell repertoires in COVID-19. Study context: Acute and convalescent COVID-19 specimens originated in the United States, Italy and Spain.

Germline CDR1 reads SGHTS; CDR2 reads YDEGEE. There are 14 residues in the CDR3. The V segment lost 3 bases and the J segment 3 bases; nucleotides outside the gene matches: 5. This table comes from immunoSEQ multiplex PCR, and its TCRdb copy is limited to in-frame clones, with some not included. The table records fewer than 100,000 clones, about four fifths of them present only once. In its sample, this clone was seen once. J is TRBJ2-7 and V is TRBV5-8, with 8 bases lining up with TRBD1. Sequencing was carried out using peripheral blood. This receptor was identified in a human donor in a cohort sampled during active COVID-19. The CDR3 here is CASSSGTGSYEQYF. CDR3 bases: TGTGCCAGCAGCTCCGGGACAGGCAGCTACGAGCAGTACTTC.